This TCR beta chain was obtained from a study of high-grade serous ovarian cancer treatment subgroups. About the research overall: Each sample yielded on average around 7,500 unique TCR beta rearrangements from around 15,000 reads.

Tumor samples were taken before definitive surgery or chemotherapy. This CDR3 region has 14 residues. CDR1 is SGHDN, CDR2 FVKESK, per germline. The V end lost 4 bases, the J end lost 10 bases, and 18 bases lay between the germline ends. A note on this clone: Its antigen is unidentified.

This table comes from immunoSEQ multiplex PCR, and its TCRdb copy is limited to in-frame clones, with some not included. The table has about 11,000 clones, roughly 80% seen once. Overall study results and limits: Without spatial data, bulk sequencing limits insight into HGSC tumor diversity. Tumors within one patient showed repertoire similarity of roughly 0.1 to 0.8. The analyses considered CDR3 and ignored CDR1 and CDR2.

Sample: tumor tissue. The chain employs TRBV14 and TRBJ2-3, with D tentatively TRBD1 (6 bases). This receptor was taken from a human donor with high-grade serous ovarian cancer. In nucleotides, the CDR3 is TGTGCCAGCAGCCTTTGGACAGTCAAGTCCCCGCAGTATTTT. It translates to CASSLWTVKSPQYF.